The present T cell receptor (beta chain) was sequenced within a study of cytomegalovirus exposure and HLA in healthy donors (dated by TCRdb to the late 2010s). Regarding the study in general: In an earlier analysis of 550 to 750 of the donors, 250 to 350 Gb of sequence data and some 100 million unique TCR beta sequences from 150 million to 200 million T cells were reported. To predict cytomegalovirus infection status, the study brought together high-throughput TCR immunosequencing, statistical association of individual TCRs with disease status, and machine learning. Among the roughly 400 genotyped donors, around 81% belonged to the genetic ancestry cluster associated with self-reported Caucasian donors. Every discovery cohort repertoire had been produced on one sequencing platform. An earlier analysis of approximately 580 of the donors used high-throughput TCR beta sequencing to judge whether each TCR beta V gene segment behaved as functional or pseudogenic. Class I and class II HLA loci were covered by the typing at four-digit resolution. Approximately 300 gigabases of sequencing data and around 80 million unique TCR sequences made up an early release that covered about 640 HLA-typed donors. A separate validation cohort of roughly 120 different subjects was used in addition to the approximately 670-subject first cohort. A later genetic analysis used genome-wide SNP genotypes for about 60% of the roughly 700 donors, treating that subset as a discovery cohort. The study aimed to test whether signatures of past pathogen exposure could be identified by cataloging public T cell receptors. The number of typed donors differed by locus: about 620-630 for A, B, C, DRB1 and DQB1; 522 for DQA1; 606 for DPA1; and about 470 for DPB1. Using immunosequencing, the study profiled T cell repertoires from 500 to 800 subjects and related those repertoires to cytomegalovirus serostatus. Roughly five DR-DQ haplotypes were treated as single units for association and clustering because of strong linkage in the cohort. On average, approximately 250,000 unique TCR beta nucleotide sequences were sequenced per donor among several hundred genotyped donors of the cohort, with 15% to 20% of those sequences being non-productive. Rather than using new phenotypic data, the later analysis identified candidate immune exposures from TCR beta sequences and from how often those sequences occurred across donors. To study patterns of TCR occurrence, a later analysis re-analyzed previously published TCR beta repertoires from 600 to 750 donors and added high-resolution HLA genotyping. Alongside the repertoire data, information on donor age, sex, ethnicity and CMV serostatus was compiled. Broad study findings and their caveats: The authors suggested that the approach could potentially be generalized to other disease states and immunological phenotypes. A few of the identified cytomegalovirus-associated TCR beta chains were confirmed in vitro to be specific for cytomegalovirus antigens. Because HLA typing was missing for some donors at each locus, association tests included only the typed subset. The cohort was sequenced for TCR beta chains only, and without alpha or paired-chain data the features that could be detected were limited. In an earlier analysis of 587 of the donors, most TCR beta V segments appeared in productive rearrangements about 90% or about 30% of the time, broadly matching IMGT annotations. V-gene and J-gene trimming of TCR beta chains was associated with a missense DCLRE1C variant in a later genetic analysis, and the association was replicated in an independent cohort. A cluster of highly shared sequence variants was judged likely to represent a technical artifact of the sequencing pipeline. Roughly 15 rarely observed V segments, including chromosome 9 orphons, were excluded from the earlier analysis of some 590 of the donors because counts were too low. In a later analysis, HLA-associated TCR beta chains showed more clonal expansion and lower generation probabilities than non-associated chains that were equally common. Several of the top co-occurrence clusters appeared to be linked to parvovirus B19, influenza, CMV and Epstein-Barr virus, according to a later analysis. When HLA alleles, especially DR and DQ, strongly co-occurred, attributing TCR associations to individual alleles was difficult. Most TCR sequences were seen in very few donors, while some public TCRs were found in many individuals. The 87-base-pair reads could not distinguish some IMGT-functional V segments, including TRBV6-2 and TRBV6-3, so those segments were excluded. Cytomegalovirus status was reported to be diagnosed by the classifier with high specificity and sensitivity in both the original and validation cohorts. According to a later genetic analysis, donors in an Asian-associated ancestry cluster had fewer N-insertions in productive TCRs than the approximately 670-donor mean. In a later analysis, about 16,000 TCR beta sequences were associated with specific HLA alleles at a false discovery rate of 0.05. The presence/absence analyses assumed that sequencing depth was roughly uniform across donors, and that assumption may not be true. Most CMV-associated TCR beta chains appeared to be HLA-restricted in a later analysis, and the HLA associations seemed to be driven largely by CMV exposure. In a later analysis, TCR association rates were found to vary across HLA loci, with the most associated TCRs seen for DRB1 alleles and the fewest for HLA-C alleles. In the study, around 160 TCR beta chains were listed as associated with cytomegalovirus. Linkage disequilibrium might explain the correlated functional status among segregating V segments, but an unknown experimental factor could not be excluded. A further reported finding was that TCR beta sequences accurately predicted the HLA-A and HLA-B alleles for most subjects in the first cohort. Immune exposure information for the cohort was limited to CMV serostatus.

The cohort comprised around 700 healthy bone marrow donors. Cohort members were all nominally healthy when sampled, although unrecorded immune exposures were likely present. The donor was CMV seropositive and belonged to the group of 270 or so seropositive cohort members. Each donor provided a peripheral blood sample, and peripheral blood mononuclear cells were used for TCR beta sequencing. The Qiagen DNeasy Blood Extraction Kit was used to extract genomic DNA from the blood cell samples. As for this clone: It has no known antigen specificity. Per-base qualities were not stored, and no clone one base away is much larger.

The germline V gene supplies CDR1 SGHDT and CDR2 YYEEEE. The CDR3 goes from the cysteine to the phenylalanine over 12 residues. The DNA shown is the 36-base CDR3, in frame from base 1. A distance of 6 bases separates the germline ends of V and J, which lose 1 base and 4 bases respectively. Libraries came from the immunoSEQ multiplex PCR assay. The multiplex PCR relied on a mix of 60 forward primers for TCR Vbeta segments and 13 reverse primers for TCR Jbeta segments. A multiplex PCR assay on genomic DNA amplified the CDR3 region of rearranged TCR beta genes. The Illumina HiSeq System was used to sequence the amplified TCR beta libraries as 87-base-pair reads. The published analysis was carried out like this. A later analysis tallied some 79 million unique TCR beta chains across the 666 repertoires, and some 10 million of those chains were shared by two or more donors. Raw reads were error-corrected and collapsed into unique sequences by a nearest-neighbor algorithm in which closely related sequences were merged to remove PCR and sequencing errors. CDR3 sequences were aligned to IMGT reference sequences to assign V, D and J gene segments. For a sequence to be retained, a match of at least six nucleotides to both a V gene segment and a J gene segment was required. Rearrangements were classified as productive when the CDR3 lacked stop codons and remained in frame with V and J, and all other rearrangements were classified as non-productive. CDR3 was defined according to IMGT convention as the region running from the second conserved V-encoded cysteine to the conserved J-encoded phenylalanine. The earlier analysis of 587 of the donors excluded sequences that lacked an unambiguous match to a single V gene segment. In an earlier analysis of more than 500 of the donors, a V segment was called functional when productive rearrangements were above 56.7%, and segregating when the standard deviation between donors exceeded 5%. To diagnose cytomegalovirus status from the catalog of TCR beta chain sequences, a statistical classification framework was built. In a later analysis, V and J genes were assigned by comparing TCR nucleotide sequences against IMGT/GENE-DB human TR gene sequences. A later analysis assigned CDR3 sequences and most-parsimonious VDJ recombination scenarios with the TCRdist pipeline. In a later analysis, every TCR beta chain was defined by the combination of its CDR3 amino acid sequence and its V-gene family, and reads without a unique V-gene family were dropped. In a later analysis, 450 to 600 highly shared, low-generation-probability nucleotide sequences were removed to address suspected cross-contamination and a sequencing artifact. A later analysis calculated a clonal expansion index for each public chain from normalized within-repertoire ranks of inferred template counts. A later analysis computed generation probabilities with a VDJ recombination model fitted to out-of-frame rearrangements, and checked the results against IGoR. Hypergeometric tests were used in a later analysis to score TCR-TCR, TCR-HLA and TCR-CMV co-occurrence, with a repertoire-size bias correction applied to the TCR pairs. A later analysis estimated false discovery rates by permuting HLA or CMV assignments 20 times. In a later analysis, co-occurring TCRs were grouped using DBSCAN, with TCRdist sequence similarity added in when clustering inside HLA-allele-positive subsets. Repertoires with fewer than 30,000 or more than 120,000 public chains, plus five repertoires with anomalous nucleotide sharing, were excluded from co-occurrence clustering. The clones in this table, taken by TCRdb from immuneACCESS, are in-frame only. Not every clone is retained; where verified, under half of the shortfall comes from an unresolved V gene, and the cause of the rest is unknown. The V and J calls and clone size are taken from that table; D and trimming were inferred from the DNA. Here the sample has approximately 70,000 clones; 74% occur a single time. The ten largest clones add up to 8.5% to 14% of the sample.

The sequence was collected from a woman between 55 and 75 years old in good health and CMV-seropositive. The chain employs TRBV5-6 and TRBJ2-7; the D gene is possibly TRBD1, with 6 bases matching. Input material: PBMCs. The DNA sequence is as follows: TGTGCCAGCAGCTTGACAGGGTACGAGCAGTACTTC. Translated, this gives CASSLTGYEQYF.